This T cell receptor beta chain was retrieved from a study of PD-1 blockade in classical Hodgkin lymphoma. Study background: Nivolumab was administered to patients intravenously at 3 mg/kg every 2 weeks. Study-wide results and limits: Reports indicated that newly diagnosed patients had lower baseline TCR diversity than healthy donors did. Whoever responded completely had baseline diversity much like that seen in newly diagnosed patients. Patients who began taking nivolumab under 1 year after ASCT were left out.

This clone showed up just a few times. The antigen remains undetermined. V dropped 3 bases and J dropped 2; count of bases not matched to a gene: 12. The CDR3 is 18 amino acids. Germline CDR1 is SGDLS and CDR2 is YYNGEE. Each of the patients experienced relapse following autologous stem cell transplantation, and their brentuximab vedotin exposure differed. Profiled with immunoSEQ multiplex PCR; TCRdb holds only in-frame clones, not every one. The table shows some 11,000 clones, with 76% occurring only once. This specimen was peripheral blood mononuclear cells (PBMCs), taken at baseline. The TCR comes from a human donor with classical Hodgkin lymphoma. The chain employs TRBV9 and TRBJ2-1, with TRBD2 identical over 9 bases. This CDR3 is CASSAVRGLARAYNEQFF. The CDR3 DNA sequence: TGTGCCAGCAGCGCCGTAAGAGGACTAGCGCGCGCCTACAATGAGCAGTTCTTC.